This TCR beta chain derives from a study of T cells expressing NK-cell markers. Study results and caveats: Clarity on HCMV specificity was lacking for the expanded NKG2C+ T cell clones.

For each CDR3 protein, TCRdb gives one entry from its re-call of the 5' RACE reads, without DNA. Here the sample table reports a few hundred thousand distinct CDR3 sequences. CDR3 length: 12 residues. CDR1 is DFQATT and CDR2 is SNEGSKA in the germline V gene (reference sequence). A remark on this clonotype: The target antigen is unknown.

V and J are TRBV20-1 and TRBJ1-3. The sample comprised blood T cells: a sorted CD56 or NKG2C T cell subset, CD4+ or CD8+ T cells, or bulk PBMC T cells (not recorded which). The sequence came from a young man in good health. The CDR3 is CSASGRRNTIYF.